What follows are 25 T cell receptor beta chains derived from one specimen sequenced in a study of cytomegalovirus exposure and HLA in healthy donors. Amplification used 60 Vbeta primers and 13 Jbeta primers. Generated by immunoSEQ multiplex PCR, the TCRdb table keeps only in-frame clones and is missing some. The sample carries some 220,000 clones, around 80% recorded once. Sequencing used PBMCs. The receptors derive from a boy under 18 in good health and CMV-seronegative.

The genes are TRBV30 and TRBJ1-6; the D is unclear. With 3 bases removed from V and 14 bases from J, the gap between germline ends came to 8 bases. Germline values: CDR1 GTSNPN, CDR2 SVGIG (reference sequence). The CDR3 spans 10 residues. The DNA of the CDR3 is TGTGCCTGGAGGGAACGGGCCCTCCACTTT. It translates to CAWRERALHF.

The gene calls are TRBV2 and TRBJ1-1; perhaps TRBD1 as D (6 bases). The germline CDR1 and CDR2 sequences are SNHLY and FYNNEI. Trimming took 10 bases from V and 2 from J, leaving 14 bases between them. The CDR3 extends over 13 amino acids. The CDR3 here is CATTGHGNTEAFF. DNA for the CDR3: TGTGCCACCACAGGGCACGGAAACACTGAAGCTTTCTTT.

The rearrangement joins TRBV6-1 to TRBJ1-1; 8 bases are shared with TRBD1. The CDR3 loop spans 13 amino acids. The germline CDR1 and CDR2 sequences are MNHNS and SASEGT. V shed 6 bases, J shed 9 bases, and the junction held 9 bases outside the gene matches. CDR3 amino acids: CASREDRERQAFF. CDR3 in DNA: TGTGCCAGCAGAGAGGACAGGGAGCGTCAAGCTTTCTTT.

The V call is TRBV30, the J call TRBJ2-7; tentative D call: TRBD1 (5 bases). This CDR3 region has 13 residues. Germline CDR1 reads GTSNPN; CDR2 reads SVGIG (reference sequence). Between the trimmed V and J ends, which lost 3 bases and 1 base, there was a span of 10 bases. For the CDR3, the DNA is TGTGCCTGGAGAGTGAGACAGTCCTACGAGCAGTACTTC. Protein: CAWRVRQSYEQYF. The full variable domain, completed using reference TRBV30 and TRBJ2-7, is SQTIHQWPATLVQPVGSPLSLECTVEGTSNPNLYWYRQAAGRGLQLLFYSVGIGQISSEVPQNLSASRPQDRQFILSSKKLLLSDSGFYLCAWRVRQSYEQYFGPGTRLTVT.

The chain uses TRBV6-5 and TRBJ2-1; 13 bases agree with TRBD2. This CDR3 has 16 amino acids. Looked up from germline, CDR1 is MNHEY and CDR2 is SVGAGI. After removal of 2 bases from V and 7 bases from J, the junction contained 5 bases not matched to a gene. CDR3 nucleotides: TGTGCCAGCAGTTACACCCGACTAGCGGGGGGAAATGAGCAGTTCTTC. Encoded protein: CASSYTRLAGGNEQFF.

This chain joins TRBV2 and TRBJ2-7, with D hard to call. Trimming pared 6 bases from V and 7 bases from J, leaving 13 bases between. The germline CDR1 and CDR2 sequences are SNHLY and FYNNEI. The CDR3 sequence is 12 residues long. CDR3 amino acids: CASRLGTGEQYF. The CDR3 DNA is TGTGCCAGCAGATTAGGAACGGGTGAGCAGTACTTC.

The rearrangement joins TRBV5-6 to TRBJ2-2, with TRBD1 as a possible D gene (5 bases). V was shortened by 1 base and J by 4 bases, with 11 bases between the two germline ends. CDR1 is SGHDT, CDR2 YYEEEE, per germline. CDR3 length: 15 residues. The CDR3 protein is CASSLHLDSTGELFF. CDR3 sequence (DNA): TGTGCCAGCAGCTTGCATTTAGACAGCACCGGGGAGCTGTTTTTT.

This clone was detected only a few times. The chain couples TRBV9 to TRBJ2-1, with TRBD2 as a possible D gene (5 bases). This CDR3 spans 15 amino acids. Trimming removed 0 bases at V and 10 bases at J, with 17 bases between. CDR1 is SGDLS and CDR2 is YYNGEE in the germline V gene. The chain's CDR3 is CASSVEDSPALEQFF. DNA of the CDR3: TGTGCCAGCAGCGTAGAGGACTCCCCTGCGTTAGAGCAGTTCTTC.

There are a few counts of this clone. CDR3 nucleotide sequence: TGCGCCAGCAGCCCCAGGGGGACTAGCGGGGCGCAGTATTTT. Residues: CASSPRGTSGAQYF. The chain couples TRBV10-1 to TRBJ2-3; 13 bases line up with TRBD2. Trimming removed 6 bases from V and 10 bases from J; junction bases left unmatched: 7. The CDR3 length is 14 residues. Germline-derived CDR1 and CDR2 are WNHNN and SYGVQD (reference sequence).

CDR3 in amino acids: CASSLSSGLGEKLFF. CDR3 in DNA: TGTGCCAGCAGCTTAAGCAGTGGCCTAGGAGAAAAACTGTTTTTT. J is TRBJ1-4 and V is TRBV9, with unresolved D. The CDR3 sequence is 15 residues long. V gave up 4 bases and J gave up 8 bases, with 18 bases separating them. From germline, CDR1 is SGDLS and CDR2 YYNGEE. The full variable domain, its missing parts supplied by reference TRBV9 and TRBJ1-4, is DSGVTQTPKHLITATGQRVTLRCSPRSGDLSVYWYQQSLDQGLQFLIQYYNGEERAKGNILERFSAQQFPDLHSELNLSSLELGDSALYFCASSLSSGLGEKLFFGSGTQLSVL.

CDR3 in DNA: TGTGCCAGCAGGGACAGGGGTTGGGCTAACTATGGCTACACCTTC. Translation: CASRDRGWANYGYTF. This chain links TRBV6-1 with TRBJ1-2; 9 bases agree with TRBD1. CDR3 size: 15 residues. Looked up from germline, CDR1 is MNHNS and CDR2 is SASEGT. V dropped 6 bases and J dropped 0; count of bases not matched to a gene: 5.

This clone was observed once. The same CDR3 is also encoded by other DNA sequences in this sample. V and J are TRBV29-1 and TRBJ1-1; a possible D gene is TRBD1 (5 bases). V lost 2 bases and J 2 bases, leaving 9 bases between the germline ends. The germline CDR1 and CDR2 sequences are SQVTM and ANQGSEA. This CDR3 has 13 residues. CDR3 protein: CSVEQGGNTEAFF. The CDR3 coding sequence is TGCAGCGTTGAACAGGGAGGAAACACTGAAGCTTTCTTT.

The genes are TRBV18 and TRBJ2-7, with D possibly being TRBD1 (5 bases). V lost 3 bases and J 5 bases, leaving 14 bases between the germline ends. The CDR3 spans 14 residues. Germline CDR1 reads KGHSH; CDR2 reads LQKENI. The CDR3 region is CASSPGQTRNEQYF. In DNA form, the CDR3 reads TGTGCCAGCTCACCGGGGCAAACTCGGAACGAGCAGTACTTC.

V usage is TRBV7-2 and J usage is TRBJ1-2; 9 bases map to TRBD1. The CDR3 sequence is 15 residues long. The V segment lost 2 bases and the J segment 4 bases; nucleotides outside the gene matches: 5. Germline V gene lookup returns CDR1 SGHTA and CDR2 FQGNSA. The CDR3: CASSLSPDRGYGYTF. The CDR3 region has the DNA TGTGCCAGCAGCTTATCCCCGGACAGGGGCTATGGCTACACCTTC. The entire variable domain, with the rest obtained from reference TRBV7-2 and TRBJ1-2, is as follows: GAGVSQSPSNKVTEKGKDVELRCDPISGHTALYWYRQSLGQGLEFLIYFQGNSAPDKSGLPSDRFSAERTGGSVSTLTIQRTQQEDSAVYLCASSLSPDRGYGYTFGSGTRLTVV.

As concerns this clone: Other DNA sequences in this sample translate to the same CDR3. J is TRBJ2-5 and V is TRBV6-6, with D maybe TRBD2 (6 bases). The CDR3 runs to 14 residues. V shed 0 bases and J shed 4 bases, with 9 bases lying between them. The germline V gene encodes CDR1 MNHNY and CDR2 SVGAGI (reference sequence). CDR3 nucleotides: TGTGCCAGCAGTTACTCAGGAGGGGTAGAGACCCAGTACTTC. Translated, it gives CASSYSGGVETQYF.

This clone was counted only a few times. The rearrangement uses TRBV6-1 and TRBJ2-2; tentative D call: TRBD1 (5 bases). Germline V lookup: CDR1 MNHNS, CDR2 SASEGT. V dropped 8 bases and J dropped 9 bases, with 16 bases sitting between them. The CDR3 spans 13 residues. CDR3 protein: CASVGRQPRELFF. CDR3 in DNA: TGTGCCAGCGTAGGCCGACAGCCTCGGGAGCTGTTTTTT.

The J gene is TRBJ1-1, the V gene TRBV10-1; possible D gene TRBD1, 5 bases. The CDR3 is made up of 14 amino acids. Germline CDR1 WNHNN, CDR2 SYGVQD (reference sequence). V lost 7 bases, J lost 1 base, and 13 bases lay in between. CDR3: CASMPSGRNTEAFF. The DNA of the CDR3 is TGCGCCAGCATGCCCTCAGGGCGGAACACTGAAGCTTTCTTT.

The chain uses TRBV2 and TRBJ2-7, with 7 bases fitting TRBD1. The CDR3 is made up of 14 amino acids. Looked up from germline, CDR1 is SNHLY and CDR2 is FYNNEI. Germline trimming cut 4 bases from V and 5 bases from J; bases unmatched to any gene: 8. CDR3: CASSGRRGFDEQYF. The CDR3 bases are TGTGCCAGCAGTGGACGCAGGGGGTTCGACGAGCAGTACTTC.

V and J are TRBV11-3 and TRBJ2-2; no clear D. The CDR3 sequence is 12 residues long. Germline CDR1 and CDR2: SGHNT and YENEEA. V shed 5 bases and J shed 3 bases, with 4 bases lying between them. The CDR3 loop reads CASSPDTGELFF. The CDR3 DNA follows: TGTGCCAGCAGCCCCGACACCGGGGAGCTGTTTTTT.

V gene TRBV5-4 combines with J gene TRBJ1-2, with 8 bases identical to TRBD1. Per the germline V gene, CDR1 is SGHNT and CDR2 is YYREEE (reference sequence). The junction had 8 bases not matched to a gene; V was cut back by 2 bases and J by 8 bases. The CDR3 spans 14 residues. CDR3 protein: CASSFMDRAHGYTF. CDR3 DNA sequence: TGTGCCAGCAGCTTTATGGACAGGGCGCACGGCTACACCTTC.

This clone was counted only a few times. Written as DNA, the CDR3 is TGCGCCAGCAGCCAAGGGGGGGGACGCAATCAGCCCCAGCATTTT. Translating it yields CASSQGGGRNQPQHF. The chain employs TRBV4-1 and TRBJ1-5; TRBD1 is a possible D gene (5 bases). This CDR3 spans 15 amino acids. The V end lost 1 base, the J end lost 2 bases, and 9 bases lay between the germline ends. The germline V gene encodes CDR1 MGHRA and CDR2 YSYEKL.

The chain has TRBV6-1 and TRBJ1-1; TRBD1 matches 7 bases. With V trimmed by 7 bases and J by 1 base, 3 bases remained unmatched. Per germline, CDR1 MNHNS and CDR2 SASEGT. The CDR3 has 13 residues. The CDR3 loop reads CASKRGRNTEAFF. The CDR3 DNA sequence: TGTGCCAGCAAGAGGGGGCGGAACACTGAAGCTTTCTTT.

V gene TRBV2 combines with J gene TRBJ1-4; D call uncertain. The CDR3 is 12 amino acids. V dropped 7 bases and J dropped 7 bases, with 10 bases sitting between them. Germline V gives CDR1 SNHLY, CDR2 FYNNEI. The CDR3 spells CASNGRGEKLFF. The CDR3 DNA reads TGTGCCAGCAACGGTCGGGGTGAAAAACTGTTTTTT. Looking up the rest from reference TRBV2 and TRBJ1-4 gives the full variable domain: EPEVTQTPSHQVTQMGQEVILRCVPISNHLYFYWYRQILGQKVEFLVSFYNNEISEKSEIFDDQFSVERPDGSNFTLKIRSTKLEDSAMYFCASNGRGEKLFFGSGTQLSVL.

This clone was picked up a small number of times. The chain is built from TRBV19 and TRBJ1-2; D is possibly TRBD1 (6 bases). The CDR3 loop spans 14 amino acids. The germline gives CDR1 LNHDA, CDR2 SQIVND (reference sequence). V lost 4 bases and J lost 8, with 17 bases in between. CDR3 coding DNA: TGTGCCAGTAGTACACAACAGGGACGGAAGGGCTACACCTTC. Translating gives CASSTQQGRKGYTF.

The chain's CDR3 is CASSYSKGPFGYGYTF. In nucleotides, the CDR3 is TGTGCCAGCAGTTACTCGAAGGGGCCCTTCGGCTATGGCTACACCTTC. The chain recombines TRBV27 with TRBJ1-2; possibly TRBD1 for D (5 bases). Per the germline V gene, CDR1 is MNHEY and CDR2 is SMNVEV (reference sequence). Trimming took off 4 bases at V and 4 bases at J, with 19 bases between the two ends. The CDR3 totals 16 residues.